The 7 T cell receptor beta chains listed next were all sequenced from one sample in a study of cytomegalovirus exposure and HLA in healthy donors. The PCR used 60 Vbeta and 13 Jbeta primers. Sequenced by immunoSEQ multiplex PCR; TCRdb stores in-frame clones only, minus some. The table lists 110,000 to 150,000 clones, around 79% of them singletons, with about 2.8% in the top ten. The sample consisted of PBMCs. These receptors originate from a male donor in good health and CMV-seronegative.

In its sample, this clone was seen a few times. The chain carries TRBV2 and TRBJ1-5, with D uncertain. Per the germline V gene, CDR1 is SNHLY and CDR2 is FYNNEI. This CDR3 comprises 13 residues. Trimming stripped 1 base from V and 4 bases from J, with 5 bases between. CDR3 nucleotide sequence: TGTGCCAGCAGTGAAGAACAGAATCAGCCCCAGCATTTT. This gives the protein CASSEEQNQPQHF.

The rearrangement uses TRBV20-1 and TRBJ2-5; D uncertain. Germline assignment: CDR1 DFQATT and CDR2 SNEGSKA (reference sequence). This CDR3 has 11 residues. The V and J ends lost 7 bases and 1 base respectively, with 7 bases between them. CDR3 region: CSVSSQETQYF. The CDR3 bases are TGCAGTGTCTCCTCCCAAGAGACCCAGTACTTC.

The V call is TRBV5-1, the J call TRBJ2-7, with D possibly matching TRBD1 (6 bases). Trimming pared 1 base from V and 2 bases from J, leaving 7 bases between. This CDR3 spans 13 amino acids. CDR1 and CDR2 (germline): SGHRS, YFSETQ. The chain's CDR3 is CASSLTGTYEQYF. The CDR3 DNA follows: TGCGCCAGCAGCTTGACAGGGACCTACGAGCAGTACTTC.

This chain links TRBV4-1 with TRBJ2-7; maybe TRBD1 (6 bases). Germline V lookup: CDR1 MGHRA, CDR2 YSYEKL. The CDR3 has 15 residues. Trimming stripped 0 bases from V and 5 bases from J, with 14 bases between. Written as DNA, the CDR3 is TGCGCCAGCAGCCAAGATCCACAGGGAAGGAACGAGCAGTACTTC. Amino acids: CASSQDPQGRNEQYF.

The genes are TRBV10-3 and TRBJ1-2; D may be TRBD1 (6 bases). In germline, CDR1 is ENHRY, CDR2 SYGVKD. V lost 6 bases, J lost 4 bases, and 15 bases lay in between. This CDR3 has 14 amino acids. CDR3 amino acids: CAISPVTGGYGYTF. The CDR3 bases are TGTGCCATCAGCCCCGTGACAGGAGGCTATGGCTACACCTTC.

This chain joins TRBV5-3 and TRBJ1-2; the match to TRBD1 covers 12 bases. TRBV5-3 is an open reading frame, and its role is uncertain. V shed 0 bases and J 6 bases; nucleotides not matched to a gene: 6. The CDR3 extends over 16 amino acids. In DNA, the CDR3 is TGTGCCAGAAGCTTGGCACCCGGGACAGGGGGCGATGGCTACACCTTC. This encodes CARSLAPGTGGDGYTF.

The V and J genes are TRBV7-3 and TRBJ2-2; maybe TRBD1 (5 bases). CDR1 is SGHTA, CDR2 FQGTGA, per germline. The CDR3 contains 14 residues. V lost 5 bases and J 4 bases, leaving 11 bases between the germline ends. CDR3 DNA sequence: TGTGCCAGCAGCCTGGCAGGGTCCACCGGGGAGCTGTTTTTT. Translated: CASSLAGSTGELFF. The entire variable domain, with the rest obtained from reference TRBV7-3 and TRBJ2-2, is as follows: GAGVSQTPSNKVTEKGKYVELRCDPISGHTALYWYRQSLGQGPEFLIYFQGTGAADDSGLPNDRFFAVRPEGSVSTLKIQRTERGDSAVYLCASSLAGSTGELFFGEGSRLTVL.